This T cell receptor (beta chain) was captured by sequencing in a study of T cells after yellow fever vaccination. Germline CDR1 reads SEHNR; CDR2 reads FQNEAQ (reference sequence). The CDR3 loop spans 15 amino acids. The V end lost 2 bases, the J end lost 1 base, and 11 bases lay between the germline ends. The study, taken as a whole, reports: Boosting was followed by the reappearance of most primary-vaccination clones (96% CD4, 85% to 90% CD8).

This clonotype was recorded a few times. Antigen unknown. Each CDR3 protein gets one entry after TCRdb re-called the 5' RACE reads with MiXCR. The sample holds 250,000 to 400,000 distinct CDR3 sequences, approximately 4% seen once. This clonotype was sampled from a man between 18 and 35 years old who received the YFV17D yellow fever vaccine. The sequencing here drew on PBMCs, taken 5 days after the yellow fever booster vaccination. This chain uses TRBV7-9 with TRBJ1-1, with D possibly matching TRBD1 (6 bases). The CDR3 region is CASSLQGTSNTEAFF. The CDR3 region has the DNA TGTGCCAGCAGCTTACAGGGGACTTCGAACACTGAAGCTTTCTTT.